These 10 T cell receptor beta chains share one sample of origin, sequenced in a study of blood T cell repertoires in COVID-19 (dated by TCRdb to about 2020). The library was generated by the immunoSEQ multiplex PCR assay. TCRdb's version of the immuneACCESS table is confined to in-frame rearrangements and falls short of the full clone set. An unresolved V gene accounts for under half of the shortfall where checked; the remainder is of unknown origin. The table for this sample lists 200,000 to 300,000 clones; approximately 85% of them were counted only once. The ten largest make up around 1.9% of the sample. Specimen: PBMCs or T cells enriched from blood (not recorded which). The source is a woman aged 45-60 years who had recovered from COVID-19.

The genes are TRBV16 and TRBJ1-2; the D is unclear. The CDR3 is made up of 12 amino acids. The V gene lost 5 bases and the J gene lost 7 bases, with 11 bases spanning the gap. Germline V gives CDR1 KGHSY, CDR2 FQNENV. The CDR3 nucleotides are TGTGCCAGCAGCTCCCCTTTGTCTGGCTACACCTTC. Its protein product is CASSSPLSGYTF. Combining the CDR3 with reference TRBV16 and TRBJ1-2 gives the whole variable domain GEEVAQTPKHLVRGEGQKAKLYCAPIKGHSYVFWYQQVLKNEFKFLISFQNENVFDETGMPKERFSAKCLPNSPCSLEIQATKLEDSAVYFCASSSPLSGYTFGSGTRLTVV.

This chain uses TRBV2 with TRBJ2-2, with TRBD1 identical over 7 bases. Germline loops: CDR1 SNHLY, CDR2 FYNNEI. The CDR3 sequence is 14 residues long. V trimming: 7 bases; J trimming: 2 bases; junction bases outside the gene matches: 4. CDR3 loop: CASKRDRNTGELFF. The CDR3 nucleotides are TGTGCCAGCAAAAGGGACAGAAACACCGGGGAGCTGTTTTTT.

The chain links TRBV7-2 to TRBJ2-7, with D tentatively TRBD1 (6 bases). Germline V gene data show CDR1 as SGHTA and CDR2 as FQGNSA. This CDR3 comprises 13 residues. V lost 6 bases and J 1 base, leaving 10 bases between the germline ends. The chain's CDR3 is CASSSGQSYEQYF. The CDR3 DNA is TGTGCCAGCAGTTCTGGACAGTCCTACGAGCAGTACTTC. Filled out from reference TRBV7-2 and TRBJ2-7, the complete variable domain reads GAGVSQSPSNKVTEKGKDVELRCDPISGHTALYWYRQSLGQGLEFLIYFQGNSAPDKSGLPSDRFSAERTGGSVSTLTIQRTQQEDSAVYLCASSSGQSYEQYFGPGTRLTVT.

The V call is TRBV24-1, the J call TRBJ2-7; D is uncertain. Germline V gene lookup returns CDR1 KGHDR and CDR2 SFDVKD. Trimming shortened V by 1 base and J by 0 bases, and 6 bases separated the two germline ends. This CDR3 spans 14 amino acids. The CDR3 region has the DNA TGTGCCACCAGTGATTTACAGCACTCCTACGAGCAGTACTTC. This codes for CATSDLQHSYEQYF.

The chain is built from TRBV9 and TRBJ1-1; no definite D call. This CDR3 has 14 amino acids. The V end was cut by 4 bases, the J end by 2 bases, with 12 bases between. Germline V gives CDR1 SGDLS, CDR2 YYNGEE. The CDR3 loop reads CASSLVSLNTEAFF. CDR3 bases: TGTGCCAGCAGCTTAGTTAGTTTAAACACTGAAGCTTTCTTT.

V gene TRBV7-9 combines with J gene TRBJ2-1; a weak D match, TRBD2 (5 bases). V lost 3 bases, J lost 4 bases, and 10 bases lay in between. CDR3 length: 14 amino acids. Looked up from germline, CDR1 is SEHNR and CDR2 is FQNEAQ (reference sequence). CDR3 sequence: CASSFRDRYNEQFF. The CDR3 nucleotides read TGTGCCAGCAGCTTTCGGGATAGATACAATGAGCAGTTCTTC.

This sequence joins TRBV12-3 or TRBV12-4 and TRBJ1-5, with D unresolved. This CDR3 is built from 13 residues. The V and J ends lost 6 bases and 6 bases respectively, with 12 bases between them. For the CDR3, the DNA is TGTGCCAGCAGGCAGGCAGAAGGTCAGCCCCAGCATTTT. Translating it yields CASRQAEGQPQHF.

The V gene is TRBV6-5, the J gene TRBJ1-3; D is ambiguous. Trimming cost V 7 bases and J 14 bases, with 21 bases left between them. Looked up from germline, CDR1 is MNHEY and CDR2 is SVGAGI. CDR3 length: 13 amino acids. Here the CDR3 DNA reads TGTGCCAGCATCCCCCCCCAAGGCAACGCGGTATATTTT. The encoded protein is CASIPPQGNAVYF.

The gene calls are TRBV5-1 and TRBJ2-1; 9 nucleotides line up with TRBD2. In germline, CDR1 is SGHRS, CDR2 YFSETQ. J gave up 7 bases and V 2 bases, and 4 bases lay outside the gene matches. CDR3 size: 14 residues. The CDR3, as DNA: TGCGCCAGCAGCTTTAGCGGGAGTTTAAATGAGCAGTTCTTC. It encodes CASSFSGSLNEQFF.

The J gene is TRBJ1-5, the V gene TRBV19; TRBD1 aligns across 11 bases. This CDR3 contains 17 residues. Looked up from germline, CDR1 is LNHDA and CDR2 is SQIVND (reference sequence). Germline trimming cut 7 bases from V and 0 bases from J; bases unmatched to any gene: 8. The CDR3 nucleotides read TGTGCCAGTATGCTCGGGACAGGGGGATATAGCAATCAGCCCCAGCATTTT. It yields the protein CASMLGTGGYSNQPQHF.